The clone carrying this TCR beta chain was observed a handful of times. The study profiled TCR beta VDJ and CDR3 using genomic DNA as template. TCRdb reanalysed the reads using MiXCR and keeps one entry per CDR3 protein. The sample records about 210,000 distinct CDR3 sequences, over 60% being singletons. CDR1 is SQVTM, CDR2 ANQGSEA, per germline. V was pared by 6 bases and J by 4 bases, with 19 bases between. The CDR3 contains 14 residues. This entry comes from a study of CD8+CD57+ T cells in acquired aplastic anemia. This chain connects TRBV29-1 to TRBJ2-7; D possibly corresponds to TRBD2 (6 bases). The sequenced material came from sorted CD4+, CD8+, or CD8+CD57+ T cells (not recorded which) from PBMCs. The TCR sequence derives from a human donor in good health. The DNA for the CDR3 is TGCAGCGTAATGTGGCTAGCGAGGCCGTACGAGCAGTACTTC. It yields the protein CSVMWLARPYEQYF.